The source of this TCR beta chain is a study of T-cell reconstitution after alpha-beta-depleted transplantation in children. Preparing the TCRbeta library involved the use of unique molecular identifiers. TCRdb used MiXCR to reprocess the PCR reads, holding one entry per CDR3 protein. The repertoire consists of some 490,000 distinct CDR3 sequences, with under 15% occurring once and the leading ten covering under 7%. This CDR3 is 12 amino acids long. The V gene lost 5 bases and the J gene lost 4 bases, with 10 bases spanning the gap. Per germline, CDR1 SQVTM and CDR2 ANQGSEA. This clonotype has a count of ten or more.

The chain uses TRBV29-1 and TRBJ2-3; weak D call: TRBD2 (6 bases). Here the sequenced sample was PBMCs from the stem cell graft donor, taken from the stem cell graft. The sequence came from a human donor who donated a stem cell graft to a child with combined immunodeficiency. CDR3 DNA: TGCAGCGTTCTTAGCGGACCAGATACGCAGTATTTT. It is translated as CSVLSGPDTQYF.